This entry lists 26 T cell receptor beta chains sequenced from one sample in a study of blood T cell repertoires in COVID-19. This table comes from immunoSEQ multiplex PCR, and its TCRdb copy is limited to in-frame clones, with some not included. The repertoire holds about 400,000 clones, with 80% to 90% as singletons. Input material: peripheral blood. These receptors all come from a woman aged 25 to 39 with active or convalescent COVID-19.

J is TRBJ1-6 and V is TRBV19, with TRBD1 identical over 7 bases. The trim removed 4 bases at V and 7 bases at J, leaving 4 bases unmatched. CDR3 length equals 14 residues. Germline V lookup: CDR1 LNHDA, CDR2 SQIVND (reference sequence). The DNA for the CDR3 is TGTGCCAGTAGTACTACAGGGGCAAATTCACCCCTCCACTTT. Translated, it gives CASSTTGANSPLHF.

V usage is TRBV7-9 and J usage is TRBJ1-2; D remains unclear. The CDR3 is 13 residues long. Between the trimmed V and J ends, which lost 3 bases and 8 bases, there was a span of 13 bases. CDR1 SEHNR and CDR2 FQNEAQ come from the germline V gene (reference sequence). DNA for the CDR3: TGTGCCAGCAGCTTTGGGGAGAGTGGCGGCTACACCTTC. The encoded protein is CASSFGESGGYTF.

Here the CDR3 reads CSARRDEKLFF. CDR3 coding DNA: TGCAGTGCTAGGAGGGATGAAAAACTGTTTTTT. The V call is TRBV20-1, the J call TRBJ1-4; D ambiguous. V was pared by 3 bases and J by 6 bases, with 5 bases between. The CDR3 runs to 11 residues. CDR1 DFQATT and CDR2 SNEGSKA come from the germline V gene (reference sequence).

This clone showed up just a few times. The chain is built from TRBV19 and TRBJ2-1; 16 bases map to TRBD2. In germline, CDR1 is LNHDA, CDR2 SQIVND (reference sequence). The CDR3 totals 18 residues. V was clipped by 6 bases and J by 5 bases; unmatched bases: 10. The CDR3 DNA is TGTGCCAGTAGGAGGGGACTAGCGGGAGGGCCACTACACAATGAGCAGTTCTTC. This gives the protein CASRRGLAGGPLHNEQFF.

The V and J genes are TRBV5-4 and TRBJ2-3, with TRBD2 identical over 7 bases. The CDR3 runs to 13 residues. Germline assignment: CDR1 SGHNT and CDR2 YYREEE (reference sequence). Germline trimming cut 2 bases from V and 4 bases from J; bases unmatched to any gene: 1. The CDR3 protein is CASSFRGADTQYF. The CDR3 bases are TGTGCCAGCAGCTTTCGGGGGGCAGATACGCAGTATTTT.

This clone was observed once. An end of the junction differs from the germline gene, which may be a read error. Other DNA sequences in the same sample also yield this CDR3. The chain couples TRBV19 to TRBJ1-2; 10 nucleotides agree with TRBD1. Germline V gene sequence: CDR1 LNHDA, CDR2 SQIVND (reference sequence). This CDR3 is built from 15 residues. CDR3 residues: CASSSPGQGFYGYTF. DNA of the CDR3: TGCGCCAGTAGTTCTCCGGGACAGGGGTTCTATGGCTACACCTTC.

This chain connects TRBV4-1 to TRBJ1-6, with 7 bases matching TRBD1. V gave up 0 bases and J gave up 6 bases; unmatched junction bases: 8. This CDR3 has 17 residues. Germline V gives CDR1 MGHRA, CDR2 YSYEKL. DNA of the CDR3: TGCGCCAGCAGCCAAGATCCCAGACAGGGACCTAATTCACCCCTCCACTTT. Its translation: CASSQDPRQGPNSPLHF.

V gene TRBV11-2 combines with J gene TRBJ2-3; TRBD2 agrees at 16 bases. The germline CDR1 and CDR2 sequences are SGHAT and FQNNGV. The CDR3 covers 18 residues. Germline trimming cut 6 bases from V and 2 bases from J; bases unmatched to any gene: 8. Here the CDR3 reads CASRPPGLAGGTTDTQYF. CDR3 sequence (DNA): TGTGCCAGCAGACCCCCGGGACTAGCGGGAGGGACCACAGATACGCAGTATTTT. Filled out from reference TRBV11-2 and TRBJ2-3, the complete variable domain reads EAGVAQSPRYKIIEKRQSVAFWCNPISGHATLYWYQQILGQGPKLLIQFQNNGVVDDSQLPKDRFSAERLKGVDSTLKIQPAKLEDSAVYLCASRPPGLAGGTTDTQYFGPGTRLTVL.

The chain employs TRBV27 and TRBJ2-7; 9 positions match TRBD1. This CDR3 contains 16 residues. Germline assignment: CDR1 MNHEY and CDR2 SMNVEV (reference sequence). The V segment lost 3 bases and the J segment 1 base; nucleotides outside the gene matches: 7. CDR3 protein: CASSFKRTGASYEQYF. The DNA of the CDR3 is TGTGCCAGCAGTTTCAAGCGGACAGGGGCTTCCTACGAGCAGTACTTC.

This clone was observed a single time. In the same sample, other DNA sequences code for this CDR3. The rearrangement links TRBV10-1 to TRBJ2-3; 7 positions match TRBD2. Looked up from germline, CDR1 is WNHNN and CDR2 is SYGVQD (reference sequence). The CDR3 has 16 residues. Losses at the gene ends were 1 base for V and 2 bases for J; bases not matched to a gene: 6. The CDR3 nucleotides read TGCGCCAGCAGTGAGTTAGCGGGCGGGACCACAGATACGCAGTATTTT. Its protein product is CASSELAGGTTDTQYF.

V is TRBV20-1 and J is TRBJ1-1, with D unresolved. The CDR3 spans 13 residues. V gave up 3 bases and J gave up 3 bases, with 11 bases separating them. Germline assignment: CDR1 DFQATT and CDR2 SNEGSKA (reference sequence). The DNA for the CDR3 is TGCAGTGCTAGTCGGACCGGGGACACTGAAGCTTTCTTT. Translated, it gives CSASRTGDTEAFF.

CDR3 DNA: TGCGCCAGCAGGGATGTAGCGGGTAGCACAGATACGCAGTATTTT. Translating it yields CASRDVAGSTDTQYF. This chain uses TRBV4-1 with TRBJ2-3; 7 bases fit TRBD2. V shed 6 bases and J 0 bases; nucleotides not matched to a gene: 6. Germline V gives CDR1 MGHRA, CDR2 YSYEKL. The CDR3 runs 15 residues.

This rearrangement joins TRBV11-3 to TRBJ2-1; 9 bases align to TRBD1. From germline, CDR1 is SGHNT and CDR2 YENEEA. After removal of 3 bases from V and 6 bases from J, the junction contained 6 bases not matched to a gene. The CDR3 spans 15 residues. CDR3 protein: CASSFSGTGRNEQFF. The CDR3 DNA reads TGTGCCAGCAGCTTCTCCGGGACAGGGCGCAATGAGCAGTTCTTC.

The V call is TRBV5-8, the J call TRBJ2-3, with 10 bases matching TRBD2. V lost 0 bases, J lost 1 base, and 14 bases stayed unmatched. Germline CDR1 SGHTS, CDR2 YDEGEE. This CDR3 has 20 residues. The CDR3 here is CASSLGGLAESVRGTDTQYF. The CDR3 bases are TGTGCCAGCAGCTTGGGCGGACTAGCGGAATCGGTTAGGGGCACAGATACGCAGTATTTT.

This chain links TRBV4-1 with TRBJ1-4; no reliable D call. V was shortened by 2 bases and J by 0 bases, with 7 bases between the two germline ends. This CDR3 spans 15 amino acids. Germline CDR1 reads MGHRA; CDR2 reads YSYEKL. DNA of the CDR3: TGCGCCAGCAGCCAATTCTTCTCAACTAATGAAAAACTGTTTTTT. It is translated as CASSQFFSTNEKLFF.

The sample holds one count of this clone. This sequence joins TRBV5-1 and TRBJ2-1, with D possibly being TRBD1 (6 bases). In germline, CDR1 is SGHRS, CDR2 YFSETQ. This CDR3 has 15 amino acids. V was pared by 5 bases and J by 0 bases, with 12 bases between. CDR3 loop: CASRDSGASYNEQFF. CDR3 sequence (DNA): TGCGCCAGCAGAGACTCAGGGGCCTCCTACAATGAGCAGTTCTTC.

CDR3: CASSRDSQTGELFF. In DNA, the CDR3 is TGTGCCAGCTCACGGGACAGTCAGACCGGGGAGCTGTTTTTT. This sequence joins TRBV18 and TRBJ2-2, with 7 bases fitting TRBD1. With 4 bases clipped from V and 5 bases from J, the junction kept 4 bases outside the gene matches. The CDR3 contains 14 residues. From germline, CDR1 is KGHSH and CDR2 LQKENI.

The J gene is TRBJ2-5, the V gene TRBV19, with D hard to call. The CDR3 is 12 residues long. Germline CDR1 and CDR2: LNHDA and SQIVND (reference sequence). The V and J ends lost 5 bases and 2 bases respectively, with 6 bases between them. CDR3 in DNA: TGTGCCAGTAGTTCACAGCAAGAGACCCAGTACTTC. Protein sequence: CASSSQQETQYF.

The chain recombines TRBV7-8 with TRBJ2-1, with D perhaps TRBD1 (6 bases). Trimming took off 5 bases at V and 8 bases at J, with 22 bases between the two ends. Germline-derived CDR1 and CDR2 are SGHVS and FQNEAQ. CDR3 length equals 16 residues. CDR3 in amino acids: CASSTQQGSWSDEQFF. CDR3 sequence (DNA): TGTGCCAGCAGCACCCAGCAGGGGTCCTGGAGCGATGAGCAGTTCTTC.

This clone was picked up one time. The CDR3 is CASSLQSAGAAGANVLTF. In nucleotides, the CDR3 is TGTGCCAGCTCACTCCAGTCGGCAGGGGCTGCTGGGGCCAACGTCCTGACTTTC. J is TRBJ2-6 and V is TRBV18; D perhaps matches TRBD1 (6 bases). Germline V gene lookup returns CDR1 KGHSH and CDR2 LQKENI. CDR3 length equals 18 residues. V shed 4 bases and J shed 2 bases, with 18 bases lying between them.

The V call is TRBV29-1, the J call TRBJ1-5; a weak D match, TRBD1 (5 bases). There are 13 residues in the CDR3. The germline CDR1 and CDR2 sequences are SQVTM and ANQGSEA. Trimming pared 4 bases from V and 3 bases from J, leaving 10 bases between. CDR3 sequence: CSVGQGDNQPQHF. The DNA of the CDR3 is TGCAGCGTTGGGCAGGGTGACAATCAGCCCCAGCATTTT.

The rearrangement links TRBV2 to TRBJ1-2, with a tentative D call TRBD1 (6 bases). Germline CDR1 reads SNHLY; CDR2 reads FYNNEI. Trimming left V 4 bases short and J 4 bases short, with 13 bases between. CDR3 length: 14 residues. CDR3 in DNA: TGTGCCAGCAGTGCCCTTCAGGGGTCCTATGGCTACACCTTC. It encodes CASSALQGSYGYTF.

CDR3 loop: CSASAGQTRSFDTQYF. CDR3 sequence (DNA): TGCAGTGCTAGTGCGGGACAGACCCGGTCATTTGATACGCAGTATTTT. The chain joins TRBV20-1 to TRBJ2-3; possibly TRBD1 for D (7 bases). This CDR3 region has 16 residues. V was cut by 3 bases and J by 6 bases, with 22 bases left in between. Germline values: CDR1 DFQATT, CDR2 SNEGSKA (reference sequence).

This sequence joins TRBV27 and TRBJ1-5; the D gene is possibly TRBD1 (6 bases). From germline, CDR1 is MNHEY and CDR2 SMNVEV (reference sequence). V gave up 2 bases and J gave up 3 bases, with 14 bases separating them. There are 16 residues in the CDR3. The CDR3 bases are TGTGCCAGCAGTTTACGGGGGGCGCTATCCAATCAGCCCCAGCATTTT. Its protein is CASSLRGALSNQPQHF.

The rearrangement uses TRBV4-1 and TRBJ1-1; D is undetermined. Trimming stripped 0 bases from V and 0 bases from J, with 11 bases between. There are 16 residues in the CDR3. The germline V gene encodes CDR1 MGHRA and CDR2 YSYEKL. CDR3 sequence: CASSQDRETMNTEAFF. The CDR3 region has the DNA TGCGCCAGCAGCCAAGATCGGGAGACAATGAACACTGAAGCTTTCTTT.

This chain uses TRBV29-1 with TRBJ2-3, with TRBD1 as a possible D gene (6 bases). This CDR3 contains 15 residues. The V gene's germline CDR1 is SQVTM and CDR2 ANQGSEA. The V gene lost 8 bases and the J gene lost 1 base, with 19 bases spanning the gap. The CDR3 reads CSFSRPQGGTDTQYF. In DNA form, the CDR3 reads TGCAGCTTCAGCCGGCCACAGGGTGGCACAGATACGCAGTATTTT.